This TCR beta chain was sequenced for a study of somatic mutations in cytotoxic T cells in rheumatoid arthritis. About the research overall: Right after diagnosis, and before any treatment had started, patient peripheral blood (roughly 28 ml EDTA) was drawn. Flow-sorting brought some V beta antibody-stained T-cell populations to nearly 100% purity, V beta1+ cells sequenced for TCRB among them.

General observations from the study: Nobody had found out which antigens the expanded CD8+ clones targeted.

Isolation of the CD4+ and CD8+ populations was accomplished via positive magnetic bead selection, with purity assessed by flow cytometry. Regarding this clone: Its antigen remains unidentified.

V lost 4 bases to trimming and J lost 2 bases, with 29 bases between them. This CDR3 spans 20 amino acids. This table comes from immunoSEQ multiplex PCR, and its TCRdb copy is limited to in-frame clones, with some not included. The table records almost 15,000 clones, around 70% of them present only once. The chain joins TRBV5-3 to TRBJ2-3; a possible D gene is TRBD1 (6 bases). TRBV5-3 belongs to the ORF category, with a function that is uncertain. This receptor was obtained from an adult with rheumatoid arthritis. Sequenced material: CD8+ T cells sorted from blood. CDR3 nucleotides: TGTGCCAGAAGCCTGCGACCTTCCTCGGGACAAACCTTTGACACAGATACGCAGTATTTT. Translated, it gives CARSLRPSSGQTFDTDTQYF.